These T cell receptor beta chains were read from a single sample in a study of blood T cells in healthy people across ages. TCRdb redid the calling of the 5' RACE reads with MiXCR, one entry per CDR3 protein. Of hundreds of thousands of distinct CDR3 sequences in the sample, about 46% were seen once. Sample: blood. The source is a man older than 75 in good health. Each CDR3 is given with its conserved first and last residue. A D gene is named only where the DNA matches it firmly. The size field is filled for only some rows; it gives once, few, many or a size class.

TGTGCCAGCAGCCAAGAGGGCGGGAGTACGCCCTACGAGCAGTACTTC	CASSQEGGSTPYEQYF	many	TRBV4-2	TRBJ2-7	TRBD2	16
TGTGCCAGCAGTTTATCTGGCCGACACTACAATGAGCAGTTCTTC	CASSLSGRHYNEQFF	few	TRBV28	TRBJ2-1	.	15
TGCGCCAGCAGCTTGATGAGGGAAGAGACCCAGTACTTC	CASSLMREETQYF	.	TRBV5-1	TRBJ2-5	.	13
TGTGCCAGCAGGGAGTGGGGTCGCCGTCCCCCTGATACGCAGTATTTT	CASREWGRRPPDTQYF	.	TRBV27	TRBJ2-3	.	16
TGTGCCACCAGCAGAGACCTAGCAAGCTCCTACAATGAGCAGTACTTC	CATSRDLASSYNEQYF	once	TRBV15	TRBJ2-7	.	16
TGCAGTGCTAGATGGCTAGCGGGAGTAGATGAGCAGTTCTTC	CSARWLAGVDEQFF	few	TRBV20-1	TRBJ2-1	TRBD2	14
TGTGCCAGCTCCGGGACACTCCAAGAGACCCAGTACTTC	CASSGTLQETQYF	.	TRBV7-8	TRBJ2-5	.	13
TGTGCCAGCAGCTTAACGAGGGGCTACTACAATGAGCAGTTCTTC	CASSLTRGYYNEQFF	.	TRBV7-3	TRBJ2-1	.	15
TGTGCCAGCAGTAGGAGCGGCGGCCCCTCCTACGAGCAGTACTTC	CASSRSGGPSYEQYF	.	TRBV27	TRBJ2-7	.	15
TGTGCCAGCAGCGGACTGACAGGACAGGGTTTTAGGGGTGAAGGCTACACCTTC	CASSGLTGQGFRGEGYTF	.	TRBV7-9	TRBJ1-2	TRBD1	18
TGCGCCAGCAGCGCGCAGGGGGCGTTGTTCGGGGGACAAGAGACCCAGTACTTC	CASSAQGALFGGQETQYF	few	TRBV4-3	TRBJ2-5	TRBD1	18
TGCAGCGCCGGACAGGGGACCGAGCAGTACTTC	CSAGQGTEQYF	many	TRBV29-1	TRBJ2-7	TRBD1	11
TGTGCCAGCAGTCGGGACAGGTCATCAAGGGCCCAGCATTTT	CASSRDRSSRAQHF	.	TRBV12-3/TRBV12-4	TRBJ1-5	TRBD1	14
TGTGCCAGCAGCCAAGAGACTAGCTACTACAATGAGCAGTTCTTC	CASSQETSYYNEQFF	.	TRBV3-1	TRBJ2-1	TRBD2	15
TGTGCCAGCGGAGGGGGGGGTACTGAGCAGTTCTTC	CASGGGGTEQFF	.	TRBV28	TRBJ2-1	.	12
TGTGCCAGCAGCTCTCTAGCGGGAAGATGGACAGATACGCAGTATTTT	CASSSLAGRWTDTQYF	.	TRBV5-6	TRBJ2-3	TRBD2	16
TGCGCCAGCAGCCCGGCGACTAGCGGACCTCCTTCCTACAATGAGCAGTTCTTC	CASSPATSGPPSYNEQFF	few	TRBV5-1	TRBJ2-1	TRBD2	18
TGCGCCAGCAGCCAAGATTCGGGGGAGACTACCTCCACAGATACGCAGTATTTT	CASSQDSGETTSTDTQYF	.	TRBV4-3	TRBJ2-3	.	18
TGTGCCAGCAGCTCCGGACTAGCGGGGGGGGCCTACGAGCAGTACTTC	CASSSGLAGGAYEQYF	.	TRBV7-2	TRBJ2-7	TRBD2	16
TGTGCCAGCAGCTTAGGGGGGACCTTATACGAGCAGTACTTC	CASSLGGTLYEQYF	many	TRBV13	TRBJ2-7	.	14
TGCGCCAGCAGCTTCACAGGTCCTCCCTACGAGCAGTACTTC	CASSFTGPPYEQYF	.	TRBV5-1	TRBJ2-7	.	14
TGTGCCAGCAGCTTGGCACTGTACAATGAGCAGTTCTTC	CASSLALYNEQFF	many	TRBV5-6	TRBJ2-1	.	13
TGTGCCAGCAGTCCCGCCGGGCGAGGCTCCTACGAGCAGTACTTC	CASSPAGRGSYEQYF	.	TRBV27	TRBJ2-7	.	15
TGTGCCAGCAGCCCCCGGAGGGGGTCTGACACTGAAGCTTTCTTT	CASSPRRGSDTEAFF	.	TRBV9	TRBJ1-1	.	15
TGTGCCACCAGCAGCCTTCTAGCCTACAATGAGCAGTTCTTC	CATSSLLAYNEQFF	.	TRBV15	TRBJ2-1	.	14
TGTGCCAGCTCATCAGAGGACAGAAGTACGCAGTATTTT	CASSSEDRSTQYF	.	TRBV18	TRBJ2-3	.	13
TGTGCCAGCAGCAAGACCGGGACACCTCCGCGCTACACCTTC	CASSKTGTPPRYTF	few	TRBV6-5	TRBJ1-2	.	14
TGTGCCAGCAGCTGGGCAGGGCCAACTATCTCTGGGGCCAACGTCCTGACTTTC	CASSWAGPTISGANVLTF	many	TRBV7-3	TRBJ2-6	.	18
TGTGCCAGCAGCTTAGAGTTGGGAGGCTACACCTTC	CASSLELGGYTF	few	TRBV7-2	TRBJ1-2	.	12